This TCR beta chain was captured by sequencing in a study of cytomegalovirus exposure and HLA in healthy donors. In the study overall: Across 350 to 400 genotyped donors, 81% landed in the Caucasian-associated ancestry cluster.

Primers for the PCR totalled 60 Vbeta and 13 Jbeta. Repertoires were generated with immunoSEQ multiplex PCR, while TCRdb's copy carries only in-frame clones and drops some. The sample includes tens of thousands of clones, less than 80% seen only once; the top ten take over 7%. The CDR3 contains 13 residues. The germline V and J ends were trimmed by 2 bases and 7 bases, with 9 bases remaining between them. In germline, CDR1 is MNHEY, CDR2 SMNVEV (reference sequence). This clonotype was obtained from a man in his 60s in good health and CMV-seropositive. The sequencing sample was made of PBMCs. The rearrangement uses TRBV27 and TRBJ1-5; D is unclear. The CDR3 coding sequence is TGTGCCAGCAGTTTAAAGGAGGACCAGCCCCAGCATTTT. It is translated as CASSLKEDQPQHF.